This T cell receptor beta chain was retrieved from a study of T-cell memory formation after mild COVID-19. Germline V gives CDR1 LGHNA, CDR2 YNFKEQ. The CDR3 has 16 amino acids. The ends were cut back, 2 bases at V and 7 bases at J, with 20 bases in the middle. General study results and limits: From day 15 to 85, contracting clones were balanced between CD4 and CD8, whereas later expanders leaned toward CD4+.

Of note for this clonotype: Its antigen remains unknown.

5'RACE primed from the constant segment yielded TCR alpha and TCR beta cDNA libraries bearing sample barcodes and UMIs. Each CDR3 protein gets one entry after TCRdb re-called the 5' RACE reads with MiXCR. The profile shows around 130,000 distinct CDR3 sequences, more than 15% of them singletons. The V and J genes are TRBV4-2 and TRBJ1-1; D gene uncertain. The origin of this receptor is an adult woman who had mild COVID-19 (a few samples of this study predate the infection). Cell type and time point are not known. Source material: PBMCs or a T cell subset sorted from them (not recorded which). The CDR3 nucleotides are TGTGCCAGCAGCCAAATCCCGAGCGCGGCAGGACTTGAAGCTTTCTTT. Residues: CASSQIPSAAGLEAFF.